This T cell receptor (beta chain) emerged from a study of T cell changes during pregnancy in multiple sclerosis. Method: immunoSEQ multiplex PCR; TCRdb's copy keeps in-frame clones and lacks some. The sample gives 85,000 to 100,000 clones, approximately 92% of which show up once; about 2% is in the top ten. CDR1 SGDLS and CDR2 YYNGEE come from the germline V gene. CDR3 length: 15 residues. V lost 4 bases and J lost 7; bases outside the gene matches: 13. Sequenced material: peripheral blood, taken after pregnancy. The sequence derives from a female donor with multiple sclerosis, enrolled in a pregnancy study. This chain connects TRBV9 to TRBJ1-1; 7 bases are a match to TRBD1. The CDR3 DNA is TGTGCCAGCAGCCCCGGGGGTAGGGGGCGGGGTGAAGCTTTCTTT. This sequence encodes CASSPGGRGRGEAFF.